Below, 14 T cell receptor beta chains from the same sample are listed, as sequenced in a study of T cell responses to AZD1222 COVID-19 vaccine. The repertoire was sequenced with immunoSEQ multiplex PCR; TCRdb's copy has only in-frame clones and lacks some. The sample lists approximately 150,000 clones, 80% to 95% occurring once. The specimen comprised peripheral blood, sampled on day 0 of AZD1222 vaccination. The receptors were gathered from an adult in good health.

The CDR3 here is CSVEGPVREKLFF. CDR3 coding DNA: TGCAGCGTTGAAGGCCCAGTAAGAGAAAAACTGTTTTTT. The chain joins TRBV29-1 to TRBJ1-4; D is ambiguous. There are 13 residues in the CDR3. V dropped 1 base and J dropped 8 bases, with 11 bases sitting between them. Germline CDR1 SQVTM, CDR2 ANQGSEA. The variable domain in full, completed from reference TRBV29-1 and TRBJ1-4, reads SAVISQKPSRDICQRGTSLTIQCQVDSQVTMMFWYRQQPGQSLTLIATANQGSEATYESGFVIDKFPISRPNLTFSTLTVSNMSPEDSSIYLCSVEGPVREKLFFGSGTQLSVL.

The gene calls are TRBV19 and TRBJ1-3, with unresolved D. Per germline, CDR1 LNHDA and CDR2 SQIVND (reference sequence). The CDR3 loop spans 14 amino acids. Trimming removed 1 base from V and 0 bases from J, with 4 bases in between. CDR3 DNA sequence: TGTGCCAGTAGTATAGCGCTCTCTGGAAACACCATATATTTT. Translated, it gives CASSIALSGNTIYF.

The gene calls are TRBV4-3 and TRBJ2-3, with D tentatively TRBD1 or TRBD2 (5 bases each). The germline CDR1 and CDR2 sequences are LGHNA and YSLEER. This CDR3 has 17 amino acids. V was cut by 0 bases and J by 5 bases, with 18 bases left in between. The CDR3 sequence: CASSQDPGPPPGDTQYF. For the CDR3, the DNA is TGCGCCAGCAGCCAAGATCCGGGACCCCCGCCGGGAGATACGCAGTATTTT.

This clone was detected a few times. The V call is TRBV9, the J call TRBJ2-7; D unresolved. Germline V gene data show CDR1 as SGDLS and CDR2 as YYNGEE. The CDR3 runs 15 residues. V lost 0 bases, J lost 4 bases, and 14 bases lay in between. The CDR3 protein is CASSVEGSPIYEQYF. CDR3 bases: TGTGCCAGCAGCGTAGAGGGATCCCCAATTTACGAGCAGTACTTC.

This chain joins TRBV5-1 and TRBJ2-7; 9 positions agree with TRBD2. The CDR3 extends over 15 amino acids. V shed 0 bases and J 4 bases; nucleotides not matched to a gene: 5. Germline values: CDR1 SGHRS, CDR2 YFSETQ. In nucleotides, the CDR3 is TGCGCCAGCAGCTTGGCCGCGACTAGCGGTTACGAGCAGTACTTC. Its protein is CASSLAATSGYEQYF.

The DNA of the CDR3 is TGCGCCAGCAGTTCAGCGGGAGGGGGCACAGATACGCAGTATTTT. Its protein product is CASSSAGGGTDTQYF. The J gene is TRBJ2-3, the V gene TRBV5-1; 10 nucleotides line up with TRBD2. Unmatched junction bases numbered 4, after V lost 5 bases and J lost 1 base. Germline V gene data show CDR1 as SGHRS and CDR2 as YFSETQ. CDR3 size: 15 residues.

In DNA form, the CDR3 reads TGTGCCAGCAGTTACCACCGGGGGCTAGCGGGCGGCACCGGGGAGCTGTTTTTT. This encodes CASSYHRGLAGGTGELFF. The chain uses TRBV6-2 or TRBV6-3 and TRBJ2-2, with 8 bases matching TRBD2. This CDR3 comprises 18 residues. Germline V gene data show CDR1 as MNHEY and CDR2 as SVGEGT. The J segment lost 4 bases and the V segment lost 2 bases, leaving 12 bases of the junction unmatched.

DNA of the CDR3: TGCGCCAGCAGCGATGGACAGGGAGGGAACATTCAGTACTTC. It encodes CASSDGQGGNIQYF. The rearrangement uses TRBV5-1 and TRBJ2-4; weak D call: TRBD1 (8 bases). With 4 bases removed from V and 7 bases from J, the gap between germline ends came to 15 bases. The CDR3 loop spans 14 amino acids. Germline V CDR1 and CDR2: SGHRS, YFSETQ.

J is TRBJ2-5 and V is TRBV9, with 9 bases fitting TRBD2. In germline, CDR1 is SGDLS, CDR2 YYNGEE. J gave up 1 base and V 4 bases, and 8 bases lay outside the gene matches. The CDR3 consists of 16 residues. CDR3 in amino acids: CASSPAGGLSQETQYF. The DNA of the CDR3 is TGTGCCAGCAGCCCGGCGGGGGGGCTATCCCAAGAGACCCAGTACTTC.

The V and J genes are TRBV6-5 and TRBJ2-7; unclear D gene. V was cut by 2 bases and J by 0 bases, with 8 bases left in between. The CDR3 sequence is 14 residues long. In germline, CDR1 is MNHEY, CDR2 SVGAGI. The CDR3 bases are TGTGCCAGCAGTTACCGGCGCGACTCCTACGAGCAGTACTTC. Amino acids: CASSYRRDSYEQYF.

This clone occurred once. The J gene is TRBJ2-7, the V gene TRBV30; tentative D call: TRBD1 (5 bases). This CDR3 region has 11 residues. Germline V gene data show CDR1 as GTSNPN and CDR2 as SVGIG (reference sequence). Trimming removed 5 bases from V and 4 bases from J, with 9 bases in between. CDR3 region: CAWEQGYEQYF. CDR3 bases: TGTGCCTGGGAGCAGGGTTACGAGCAGTACTTC.

This clone was observed a handful of times. The gene calls are TRBV9 and TRBJ1-2, with TRBD1 matching 7 bases. This CDR3 contains 15 residues. Germline V gene data show CDR1 as SGDLS and CDR2 as YYNGEE. V lost 3 bases, J lost 2 bases, and 7 bases stayed unmatched. CDR3 residues: CASSAEGAPNYGYTF. The CDR3 nucleotides read TGTGCCAGCAGCGCCGAGGGGGCTCCGAACTATGGCTACACCTTC. Using reference TRBV9 and TRBJ1-2 for the parts outside the CDR3, the full variable domain is DSGVTQTPKHLITATGQRVTLRCSPRSGDLSVYWYQQSLDQGLQFLIQYYNGEERAKGNILERFSAQQFPDLHSELNLSSLELGDSALYFCASSAEGAPNYGYTFGSGTRLTVV.

DNA of the CDR3: TGCGCCAGCGGTGCGGGGATCGGTTACGAGCAGTACTTC. Translated: CASGAGIGYEQYF. This chain connects TRBV4-1 to TRBJ2-7; D possibly corresponds to TRBD2 (6 bases). The CDR3 has 13 amino acids. The germline V and J ends were trimmed by 8 bases and 4 bases, with 15 bases remaining between them. Germline CDR1 and CDR2: MGHRA and YSYEKL.

The chain combines TRBV5-1 with TRBJ2-5; 7 bases align to TRBD2. Germline CDR1 SGHRS, CDR2 YFSETQ. The CDR3 sequence is 15 residues long. Germline trimming cut 0 bases from V and 2 bases from J; bases unmatched to any gene: 4. CDR3 DNA sequence: TGCGCCAGCAGCTTGGTTGTGGGGGGGCAAGAGACCCAGTACTTC. This sequence encodes CASSLVVGGQETQYF.